This T cell receptor (beta chain) was retrieved from a study of blood T cell repertoires in COVID-19. The repertoire was sequenced with immunoSEQ multiplex PCR; TCRdb's copy has only in-frame clones and lacks some. The table shows under 450,000 clones, with more than 70% occurring only once. V shed 1 base and J 9 bases; nucleotides not matched to a gene: 7. Germline-derived CDR1 and CDR2 are LGHNA and YNFKEQ. The CDR3 has 15 amino acids. This TCR was sampled from a woman between 45 and 60 years old with COVID-19, enrolled during active disease. The J gene is TRBJ1-5, the V gene TRBV4-2; 9 positions agree with TRBD1. Sequenced sample: peripheral blood. CDR3 coding DNA: TGTGCCAGCAGCCAAGCTAAGGGACAGGGATGGCCCCAGCATTTT. Residues: CASSQAKGQGWPQHF.